Reported below is one TCR beta chain. The antigen is unknown. This record belongs to a study of CD8+ T cells in alopecia areata. Study context: It was oral tofacitinib, at 5 to 10 mg twice daily, that treated patients received. Study-level findings and limits: Tofacitinib delivered significant drops in scalp clonality and in expanded CD8+ clones among the top 100.

RNA extraction and reverse transcription yielded cDNA as sequencing template. Libraries were prepared by immunoSEQ multiplex PCR; TCRdb keeps only in-frame clonotypes and omits some of them. The sample lists roughly 190,000 clones, around 56% occurring once. V dropped 5 bases and J dropped 3 bases, with 16 bases sitting between them. Germline V gene lookup returns CDR1 MNHEY and CDR2 SVGAGI. This CDR3 region has 15 residues. Treatment given: oral pan-JAK inhibitor, 5-10 mg twice daily. Patients with alopecia areata provided lesional scalp punch biopsies as well as peripheral blood. This specimen was CD4+ T cells sorted from blood, taken at week 4, from a patient treated with tofacitinib. This receptor was identified in a human donor with alopecia areata. The genes are TRBV6-5 and TRBJ1-2, with a weak D call TRBD1 (5 bases). The CDR3 reads CASSRDRQGDYGYTF. The CDR3 DNA sequence: TGTGCCAGCAGTAGGGACCGCCAGGGCGACTATGGCTACACCTTC.